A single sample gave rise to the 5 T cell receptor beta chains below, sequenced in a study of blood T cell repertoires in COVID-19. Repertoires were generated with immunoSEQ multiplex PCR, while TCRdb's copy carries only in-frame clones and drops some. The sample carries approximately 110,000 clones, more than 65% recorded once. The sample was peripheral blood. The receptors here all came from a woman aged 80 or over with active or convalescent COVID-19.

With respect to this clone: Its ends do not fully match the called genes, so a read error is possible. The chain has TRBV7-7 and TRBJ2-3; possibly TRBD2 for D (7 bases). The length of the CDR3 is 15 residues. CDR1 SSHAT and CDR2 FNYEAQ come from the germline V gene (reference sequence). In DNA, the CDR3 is TGTGCTAGCAGCTTAGGGGGGGGAATTTATGATACGCAGTATTTT. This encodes CASSLGGGIYDTQYF.

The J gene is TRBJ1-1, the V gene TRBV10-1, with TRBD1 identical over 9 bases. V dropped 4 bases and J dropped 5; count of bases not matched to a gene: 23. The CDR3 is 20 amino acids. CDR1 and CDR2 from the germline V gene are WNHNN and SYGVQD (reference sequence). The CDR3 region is CASSGPPEEGQGPRETEAFF. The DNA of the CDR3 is TGCGCCAGCAGTGGACCACCCGAGGAAGGACAGGGGCCGCGAGAGACTGAAGCTTTCTTT.

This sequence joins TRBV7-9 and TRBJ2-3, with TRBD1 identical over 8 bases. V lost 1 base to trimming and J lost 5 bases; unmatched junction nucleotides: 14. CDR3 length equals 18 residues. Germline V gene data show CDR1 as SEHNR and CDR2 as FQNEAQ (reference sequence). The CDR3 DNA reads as TGTGCCAGCAGCTTAGGCCGGACAGGGCTTTCTATAGGAGATACGCAGTATTTT. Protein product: CASSLGRTGLSIGDTQYF.

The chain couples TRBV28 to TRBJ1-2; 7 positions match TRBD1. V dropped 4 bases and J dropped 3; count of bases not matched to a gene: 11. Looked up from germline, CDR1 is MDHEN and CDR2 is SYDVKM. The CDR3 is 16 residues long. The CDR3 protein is CASSSPRRGQHYGYTF. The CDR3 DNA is TGTGCCAGCAGTTCCCCTCGGAGGGGGCAGCACTATGGCTACACCTTC.

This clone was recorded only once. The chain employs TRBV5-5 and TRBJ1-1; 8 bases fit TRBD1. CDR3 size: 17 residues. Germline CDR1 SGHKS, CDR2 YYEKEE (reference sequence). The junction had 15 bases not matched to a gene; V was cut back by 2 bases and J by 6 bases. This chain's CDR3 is CASSFPPGTGFTAEAFF. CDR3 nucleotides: TGTGCCAGCAGCTTTCCTCCCGGGACAGGTTTTACCGCTGAAGCTTTCTTT.